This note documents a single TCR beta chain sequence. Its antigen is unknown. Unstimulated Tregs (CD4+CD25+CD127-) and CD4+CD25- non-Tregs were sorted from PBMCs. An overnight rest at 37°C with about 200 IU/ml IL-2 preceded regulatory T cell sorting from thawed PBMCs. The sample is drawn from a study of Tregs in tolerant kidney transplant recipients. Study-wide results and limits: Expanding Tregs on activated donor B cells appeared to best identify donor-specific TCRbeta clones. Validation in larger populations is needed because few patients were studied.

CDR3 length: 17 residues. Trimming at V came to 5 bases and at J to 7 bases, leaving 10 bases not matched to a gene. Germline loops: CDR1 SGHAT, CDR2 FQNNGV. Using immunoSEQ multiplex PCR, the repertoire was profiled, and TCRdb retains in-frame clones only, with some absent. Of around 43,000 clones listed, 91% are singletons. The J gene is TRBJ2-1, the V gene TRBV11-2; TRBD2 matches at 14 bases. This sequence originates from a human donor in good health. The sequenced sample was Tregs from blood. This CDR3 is CASSIPGLAGAGNEQFF. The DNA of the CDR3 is TGTGCCAGCAGCATTCCGGGACTAGCGGGAGCGGGGAATGAGCAGTTCTTC.